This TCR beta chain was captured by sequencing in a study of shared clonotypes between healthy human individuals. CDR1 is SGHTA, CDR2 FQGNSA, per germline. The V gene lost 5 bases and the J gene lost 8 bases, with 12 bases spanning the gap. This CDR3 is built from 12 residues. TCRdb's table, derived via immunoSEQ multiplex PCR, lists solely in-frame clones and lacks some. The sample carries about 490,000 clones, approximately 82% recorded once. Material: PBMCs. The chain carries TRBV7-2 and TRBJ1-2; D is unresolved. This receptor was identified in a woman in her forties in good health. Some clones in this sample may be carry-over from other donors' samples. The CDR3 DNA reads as TGTGCCAGCAGCCTAACCCCCGGAGGCTACACCTTC. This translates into CASSLTPGGYTF.